This TCR beta chain was found in a study of blood T cell repertoires in COVID-19. TCRdb's table, derived via immunoSEQ multiplex PCR, lists solely in-frame clones and lacks some. This sample has roughly 180,000 clones; around 81% occur once, and the top ten carry 11%. Germline V lookup: CDR1 SGHAT, CDR2 FQNNGV. The CDR3 contains 16 residues. V dropped 5 bases and J dropped 2 bases, with 18 bases sitting between them. Followed over time, Seattle patients had been enrolled while infection was active. This clone came up once. Sequencing was done on a sample of peripheral blood. This TCR derives from a woman aged 40 to 50 with COVID-19, enrolled during active disease. This rearrangement joins TRBV11-2 to TRBJ1-1; D may be TRBD1 (5 bases). The CDR3 DNA reads as TGTGCCAGCAGCCAACCGGGACTGATAACCAACACTGAAGCTTTCTTT. This sequence encodes CASSQPGLITNTEAFF.